This T cell receptor beta chain originates from a study of OX40 agonist ivuxolimab in advanced cancers. Assay used: immunoSEQ multiplex PCR; TCRdb lists only in-frame clones, some missing. This table has 60,000 to 70,000 clones, roughly four fifths appearing once. V was clipped by 0 bases and J by 11 bases, with 9 bases between them. The CDR3 consists of 12 residues. Germline V gene lookup returns CDR1 SGHDT and CDR2 YYEEEE. This TCR was recovered from an adult with an advanced solid tumor such as melanoma, head and neck, liver or kidney cancer. This chain uses TRBV5-6 with TRBJ2-1; tentative D call: TRBD2 (6 bases). Sequences were derived from CD4+ or CD8+ T cells sorted from blood, sampled in a trial of the OX40 agonist ivuxolimab. CDR3 loop: CASSLGRVQQFF. The CDR3, as DNA: TGTGCCAGCAGCTTGGGGAGGGTGCAGCAGTTCTTC. The full variable domain, completed using reference TRBV5-6 and TRBJ2-1, is DAGVTQSPTHLIKTRGQQVTLRCSPKSGHDTVSWYQQALGQGPQFIFQYYEEEERQRGNFPDRFSGHQFPNYSSELNVNALLLGDSALYLCASSLGRVQQFFGPGTRLTVL.